This T cell receptor (beta chain) emerged from a study of blood T cell repertoires in COVID-19. Methods used by the authors: How many nucleated cells were present was estimated from reference gene primer amplification. Assay used: immunoSEQ multiplex PCR; TCRdb lists only in-frame clones, some missing. That table supplies the V and J calls and clone size; D and trimming were determined from the DNA. The sample consists of about 55,000 clones, over 75% of them appearing once. The CDR3 is 13 residues long. With 1 base removed from V and 8 bases from J, the gap between germline ends came to 6 bases. Germline V gene lookup returns CDR1 SGHTA and CDR2 FQGNSA.

Specimen: peripheral blood. This chain joins TRBV7-2 and TRBJ1-6, with D uncertain. The sequence came from a human donor in a cohort sampled during active COVID-19. For the CDR3, the DNA is TGTGCCAGCAGCTTAGAAGCGGATTCACCCCTCCACTTT. It encodes CASSLEADSPLHF.